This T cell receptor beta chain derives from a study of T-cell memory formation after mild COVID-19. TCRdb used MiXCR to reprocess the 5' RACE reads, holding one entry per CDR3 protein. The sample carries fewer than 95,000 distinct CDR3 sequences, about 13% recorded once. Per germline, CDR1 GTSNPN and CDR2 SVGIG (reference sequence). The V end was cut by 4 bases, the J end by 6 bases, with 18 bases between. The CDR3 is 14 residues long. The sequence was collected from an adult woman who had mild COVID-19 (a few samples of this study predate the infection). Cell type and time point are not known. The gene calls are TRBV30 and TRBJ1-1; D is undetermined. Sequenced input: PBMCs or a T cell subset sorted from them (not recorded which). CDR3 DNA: TGTGCCTGGATAAGAGGTTCGCTGCCCCCTGAAGCTTTCTTT. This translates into CAWIRGSLPPEAFF.